These 30 T cell receptor beta chains share one sample of origin, sequenced in a study of blood T cell repertoires in COVID-19. Clones were read by immunoSEQ multiplex PCR, and TCRdb kept only the in-frame ones, dropping some. The sample records fewer than 250,000 clones, 90% being singletons. The material sequenced was PBMCs or T cells enriched from blood (not recorded which). These receptors were collected from a man in his fifties who had been exposed to COVID-19.

J is TRBJ2-2 and V is TRBV5-1; no clear D gene. The CDR3 contains 15 residues. Deletions cut 7 bases from V and 0 bases from J, with 13 bases between. Germline CDR1 reads SGHRS; CDR2 reads YFSETQ. For the CDR3, the DNA is TGCGCCAGCGGCGGAGTAGCCCCGAACACCGGGGAGCTGTTTTTT. It specifies CASGGVAPNTGELFF.

This rearrangement joins TRBV5-1 to TRBJ1-4; D remains unclear. This CDR3 comprises 13 residues. Germline-derived CDR1 and CDR2 are SGHRS and YFSETQ. Trimming took off 4 bases at V and 7 bases at J, with 11 bases between the two ends. CDR3 coding DNA: TGCGCCAGCAGCGAGGTCCCTCCTGAAAAACTGTTTTTT. Its protein product is CASSEVPPEKLFF.

This chain links TRBV5-1 with TRBJ2-3, with 7 bases aligning to TRBD1. V shed 4 bases and J 4 bases; nucleotides not matched to a gene: 9. Looked up from germline, CDR1 is SGHRS and CDR2 is YFSETQ. This CDR3 spans 15 amino acids. The CDR3 here is CASSLGNRGPDTQYF. The CDR3 DNA reads TGCGCCAGCAGCCTCGGGAACAGGGGCCCAGATACGCAGTATTTT. Looking up the rest from reference TRBV5-1 and TRBJ2-3 gives the full variable domain: KAGVTQTPRYLIKTRGQQVTLSCSPISGHRSVSWYQQTPGQGLQFLFEYFSETQRNKGNFPGRFSGRQFSNSRSEMNVSTLELGDSALYLCASSLGNRGPDTQYFGPGTRLTVL.

The rearrangement joins TRBV5-1 to TRBJ2-7; no definite D call. CDR1 SGHRS and CDR2 YFSETQ come from the germline V gene. This CDR3 is 12 amino acids long. V dropped 0 bases and J dropped 8 bases, with 9 bases sitting between them. The CDR3 sequence is CASSLEQSQQYF. CDR3 nucleotide sequence: TGCGCCAGCAGCTTGGAACAGAGCCAGCAGTACTTC.

The chain carries TRBV6-5 and TRBJ1-1; D gene ambiguous. Germline V gene lookup returns CDR1 MNHEY and CDR2 SVGAGI. The CDR3 has 12 residues. Between the trimmed V and J ends, which lost 7 bases and 6 bases, there was a span of 12 bases. For the CDR3, the DNA is TGTGCCAGCATGGACTGGGGTCCTGAAGCTTTCTTT. Its protein is CASMDWGPEAFF.

The chain uses TRBV14 and TRBJ2-1; possibly TRBD1 for D (5 bases). CDR1 SGHDN and CDR2 FVKESK come from the germline V gene. This CDR3 is built from 19 residues. The ends were cut back, 4 bases at V and 2 bases at J, with 24 bases in the middle. CDR3 amino acids: CASSPKGYPQVFTYNEQFF. The DNA of the CDR3 is TGTGCCAGCAGCCCGAAGGGGTATCCACAGGTCTTCACCTACAATGAGCAGTTCTTC.

The V gene is TRBV9, the J gene TRBJ1-1; D remains ambiguous. The CDR3 totals 14 residues. With 3 bases removed from V and 4 bases from J, the gap between germline ends came to 13 bases. Germline V gives CDR1 SGDLS, CDR2 YYNGEE. The CDR3 DNA sequence: TGTGCCAGCAGCGGCGGGCTCAGTGGCACTGAAGCTTTCTTT. Residues: CASSGGLSGTEAFF.

This rearrangement joins TRBV15 to TRBJ1-2; D gene ambiguous. Trimming took off 4 bases at V and 0 bases at J, with 6 bases between the two ends. The CDR3 runs to 13 residues. In germline, CDR1 is LNHNV, CDR2 YYDKDF (reference sequence). The CDR3 bases are TGTGCCACCAGCATAGGAGCTAACTATGGCTACACCTTC. Encoded protein: CATSIGANYGYTF.

The rearrangement links TRBV5-1 to TRBJ1-4, with 9 bases lining up with TRBD1. V was clipped by 1 base and J by 7 bases; unmatched bases: 2. The CDR3 covers 14 residues. Germline assignment: CDR1 SGHRS and CDR2 YFSETQ. CDR3 sequence reads: CASSLRGQGEKLFF. DNA of the CDR3: TGCGCCAGCAGCTTGAGGGGACAGGGTGAAAAACTGTTTTTT.

The J gene is TRBJ2-2, the V gene TRBV10-1; perhaps TRBD2 as D (6 bases). Germline V gene sequence: CDR1 WNHNN, CDR2 SYGVQD (reference sequence). Trimming removed 4 bases from V and 5 bases from J, with 20 bases in between. The CDR3 has 17 amino acids. The CDR3 loop reads CASSVWGDEGGTGELFF. The CDR3 DNA is TGCGCCAGCAGTGTTTGGGGGGACGAAGGAGGAACCGGGGAGCTGTTTTTT.

The chain combines TRBV18 with TRBJ1-1; D not resolved. CDR3 length: 13 amino acids. Trimming left V 1 base short and J 5 bases short, with 8 bases between. Germline V lookup: CDR1 KGHSH, CDR2 LQKENI. The CDR3 is CASSPQRRTEAFF. CDR3 nucleotide sequence: TGTGCCAGCTCACCACAGAGGAGGACTGAAGCTTTCTTT.

The chain joins TRBV5-5 to TRBJ2-1, with TRBD1 matching over 8 bases. The CDR3 has 13 amino acids. Trimming at V came to 3 bases and at J to 14 bases, leaving 10 bases not matched to a gene. Germline V gene lookup returns CDR1 SGHKS and CDR2 YYEKEE (reference sequence). CDR3 amino acids: CASSYGQGGPEFF. The DNA for the CDR3 is TGTGCCAGCAGCTACGGACAGGGAGGTCCCGAGTTCTTC.

This clone was seen only once. This sequence joins TRBV5-6 and TRBJ2-1; D remains unclear. Germline loops: CDR1 SGHDT, CDR2 YYEEEE. Between the trimmed V and J ends, which lost 0 bases and 10 bases, there was a span of 5 bases. The CDR3 loop spans 11 amino acids. The CDR3 protein is CASSLGAEQFF. The CDR3 coding sequence is TGTGCCAGCAGCTTGGGGGCAGAGCAGTTCTTC.

The gene calls are TRBV11-3 and TRBJ2-1; D ambiguous. V was clipped by 0 bases and J by 7 bases, with 7 bases between them. The germline CDR1 and CDR2 sequences are SGHNT and YENEEA. There are 13 residues in the CDR3. CDR3 in DNA: TGTGCCAGCAGCTTAGATCTACAGAATGAGCAGTTCTTC. Encoded protein: CASSLDLQNEQFF.

This clone has just a few counts. This chain joins TRBV4-1 and TRBJ1-6; no definite D call. Germline CDR1 is MGHRA and CDR2 is YSYEKL. The CDR3 length is 16 residues. V was trimmed by 0 bases and J by 6 bases, leaving 12 bases between them. CDR3 sequence (DNA): TGCGCCAGCAGCCAAGATTATCGGGTGGGTAATTCACCCCTCCACTTT. Protein product: CASSQDYRVGNSPLHF.

The chain carries TRBV11-2 and TRBJ1-2, with TRBD1 matching over 8 bases. Germline trimming cut 5 bases from V and 6 bases from J; bases unmatched to any gene: 8. This CDR3 is built from 14 residues. Germline CDR1 and CDR2: SGHAT and FQNNGV. The DNA of the CDR3 is TGTGCCAGCAGCCAATCTACAGGGGGTAATGGCTACACCTTC. Its protein is CASSQSTGGNGYTF.

V gene TRBV5-1 combines with J gene TRBJ1-1; 7 bases agree with TRBD1. The CDR3 loop spans 14 amino acids. V was clipped by 0 bases and J by 5 bases; unmatched bases: 4. From germline, CDR1 is SGHRS and CDR2 YFSETQ. The CDR3 loop is CASSLEGGYTEAFF. DNA of the CDR3: TGCGCCAGCAGCTTGGAAGGGGGCTATACTGAAGCTTTCTTT.

The chain is built from TRBV5-1 and TRBJ1-2, with TRBD1 identical over 7 bases. Germline V gives CDR1 SGHRS, CDR2 YFSETQ. The J segment lost 2 bases and the V segment lost 0 bases, leaving 4 bases of the junction unmatched. The CDR3 sequence is 15 residues long. CDR3 DNA: TGCGCCAGCAGCTTGGGGACAGGAGAGAACTATGGCTACACCTTC. It encodes CASSLGTGENYGYTF. The full variable domain, with the rest looked up from reference TRBV5-1 and TRBJ1-2, is KAGVTQTPRYLIKTRGQQVTLSCSPISGHRSVSWYQQTPGQGLQFLFEYFSETQRNKGNFPGRFSGRQFSNSRSEMNVSTLELGDSALYLCASSLGTGENYGYTFGSGTRLTVV.

The V call is TRBV30, the J call TRBJ2-4; unclear D gene. The CDR3 spans 14 residues. Germline V gene lookup returns CDR1 GTSNPN and CDR2 SVGIG (reference sequence). Trimming took off 0 bases at V and 1 base at J, with 7 bases between the two ends. The CDR3 bases are TGTGCCTGGAGTGTACTCGGGGCCAAAAACATTCAGTACTTC. Its translation: CAWSVLGAKNIQYF.

V and J are TRBV6-5 and TRBJ1-3; no clear D. V dropped 6 bases and J dropped 2 bases, with 8 bases sitting between them. The CDR3 has 13 residues. CDR1 is MNHEY, CDR2 SVGAGI, per germline. CDR3 bases: TGTGCCAGCAGGTACATAGCTGGAAACACCATATATTTT. Its protein is CASRYIAGNTIYF.

This clone was seen only a few times. V usage is TRBV9 and J usage is TRBJ2-3; 9 positions agree with TRBD2. CDR3 length equals 16 residues. Germline V gene data show CDR1 as SGDLS and CDR2 as YYNGEE. Trimming removed 0 bases from V and 3 bases from J; junction bases left unmatched: 5. CDR3 sequence: CASSVEAGGDTDTQYF. The DNA of the CDR3 is TGTGCCAGCAGCGTAGAAGCGGGGGGCGATACAGATACGCAGTATTTT.

The V gene is TRBV28, the J gene TRBJ2-1; unclear D gene. Per germline, CDR1 MDHEN and CDR2 SYDVKM. Trimming removed 4 bases from V and 6 bases from J, with 7 bases in between. The CDR3 is 12 residues long. The CDR3 coding sequence is TGTGCCAGCAGTTACCTATTCAATGAGCAGTTCTTC. Amino acids: CASSYLFNEQFF.

This chain links TRBV28 with TRBJ2-2, with TRBD1 identical over 9 bases. Losses at the gene ends were 3 bases for V and 6 bases for J; bases not matched to a gene: 11. This CDR3 is built from 17 residues. Germline CDR1 is MDHEN and CDR2 is SYDVKM. For the CDR3, the DNA is TGTGCCAGCAGTTTTGTCAACAGGGGGCCGGTAGCCGGGGAGCTGTTTTTT. Amino acid sequence: CASSFVNRGPVAGELFF.

The rearrangement links TRBV19 to TRBJ2-2, with TRBD2 matching 10 bases. The germline V gene has CDR1 LNHDA and CDR2 SQIVND (reference sequence). The CDR3 spans 15 residues. Trimming cost V 10 bases and J 1 base; bases outside gene matches: 6. CDR3 in amino acids: CATSRLAGNTGELFF. The CDR3 bases are TGTGCCACCTCCCGACTAGCGGGGAACACCGGGGAGCTGTTTTTT. The full variable domain, rest sourced from reference TRBV19 and TRBJ2-2, is DGGITQSPKYLFRKEGQNVTLSCEQNLNHDAMYWYRQDPGQGLRLIYYSQIVNDFQKGDIAEGYSVSREKKESFPLTVTSAQKNPTAFYLCATSRLAGNTGELFFGEGSRLTVL.

The CDR3, as DNA: TGTGCCGCCTCTCCCCTCGGTTCTGGCTACACCTTC. Protein product: CAASPLGSGYTF. V usage is TRBV6-5 and J usage is TRBJ1-2; D is uncertain. With 11 bases removed from V and 7 bases from J, the gap between germline ends came to 17 bases. CDR3 length equals 12 residues. CDR1 is MNHEY, CDR2 SVGAGI, per germline.

The V call is TRBV29-1, the J call TRBJ1-2; no clear D gene. This CDR3 has 12 amino acids. V lost 3 bases and J 0 bases, leaving 5 bases between the germline ends. Germline assignment: CDR1 SQVTM and CDR2 ANQGSEA. CDR3 amino acids: CSVDPANYGYTF. The CDR3 coding sequence is TGCAGCGTTGATCCGGCTAACTATGGCTACACCTTC. Full variable domain (missing parts from reference TRBV29-1 and TRBJ1-2): SAVISQKPSRDICQRGTSLTIQCQVDSQVTMMFWYRQQPGQSLTLIATANQGSEATYESGFVIDKFPISRPNLTFSTLTVSNMSPEDSSIYLCSVDPANYGYTFGSGTRLTVV.

This sequence joins TRBV18 and TRBJ2-1, with TRBD2 identical over 10 bases. Germline CDR1 reads KGHSH; CDR2 reads LQKENI. This CDR3 has 18 amino acids. V was pared by 2 bases and J by 0 bases, with 7 bases of the junction left unmatched. CDR3 sequence reads: CASSPGVASGGSYNEQFF. CDR3 coding DNA: TGTGCCAGCTCACCAGGCGTGGCTAGCGGGGGCTCCTACAATGAGCAGTTCTTC.

The genes are TRBV28 and TRBJ2-2; D remains unclear. The V gene lost 4 bases and the J gene lost 10 bases, with 19 bases spanning the gap. The CDR3 sequence is 15 residues long. Germline V gene sequence: CDR1 MDHEN, CDR2 SYDVKM. The CDR3 DNA reads TGTGCCAGCAGTTCCATACCGTTCGGAGTTGTGGAGCTGTTTTTT. Amino acid sequence: CASSSIPFGVVELFF.

The chain joins TRBV4-2 to TRBJ1-2, with D perhaps TRBD1 (5 bases). The CDR3 is made up of 13 amino acids. Germline V CDR1 and CDR2: LGHNA, YNFKEQ. Trimming took 4 bases from V and 7 from J, leaving 13 bases between them. This CDR3 is CASSRGTSGGYTF. The CDR3 DNA is TGTGCCAGCAGCCGAGGGACTTCGGGTGGCTACACCTTC.

The chain carries TRBV3-1 (or the pseudogene TRBV3-2) and TRBJ1-2; maybe TRBD1 (5 bases). The V end was cut by 4 bases, the J end by 7 bases, with 19 bases between. CDR3 length: 15 residues. Germline CDR1 LGHDT, CDR2 YNNKEL (reference sequence). Here the CDR3 DNA reads TGTGCCAGCAGCCCCCCCGGGGGTTTGAATTTTGGCTACACCTTC. Translating it yields CASSPPGGLNFGYTF.